This T cell receptor beta chain comes out of a study of blood T cell repertoires in COVID-19. Across the study: The cDNA or gDNA used as material had been derived from T cells, B-cell-depleted T cells, or PBMCs.

Germline V gene lookup returns CDR1 MNHEY and CDR2 SVGAGI. CDR3 length: 14 amino acids. Trimming cost V 3 bases and J 6 bases; bases outside gene matches: 7. In the authors' methods: The authors estimated nucleated cell counts from reference gene primer amplification. TCRdb's table, derived via immunoSEQ multiplex PCR, lists solely in-frame clones and lacks some. The V and J calls and clone size are taken from that table; D and trimming were inferred from the DNA. The sample has tens of thousands of clones; roughly 89% are singletons. This clonotype originated in a human donor in a cohort sampled during active COVID-19. V usage is TRBV6-5 and J usage is TRBJ1-1, with 7 nucleotides matching TRBD1. The specimen sequenced was peripheral blood. The CDR3 sequence is CASSYAGGFSEAFF. In DNA form, the CDR3 reads TGTGCCAGCAGTTATGCAGGGGGATTTTCTGAAGCTTTCTTT.